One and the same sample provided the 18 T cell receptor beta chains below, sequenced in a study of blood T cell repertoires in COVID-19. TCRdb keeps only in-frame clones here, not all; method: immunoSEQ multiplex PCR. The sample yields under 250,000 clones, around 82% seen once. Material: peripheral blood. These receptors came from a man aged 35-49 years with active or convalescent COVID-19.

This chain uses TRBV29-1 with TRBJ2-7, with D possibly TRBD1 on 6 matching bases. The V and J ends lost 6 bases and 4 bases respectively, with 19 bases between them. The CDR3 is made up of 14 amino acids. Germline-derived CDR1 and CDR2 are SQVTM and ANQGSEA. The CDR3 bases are TGCAGCGTGCGGACGACAGGTTTGGGATACGAGCAGTACTTC. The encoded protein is CSVRTTGLGYEQYF.

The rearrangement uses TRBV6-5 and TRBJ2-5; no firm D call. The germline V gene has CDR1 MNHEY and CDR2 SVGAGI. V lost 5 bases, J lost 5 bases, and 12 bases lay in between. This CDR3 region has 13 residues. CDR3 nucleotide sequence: TGTGCCAGCAGTATCCCCTACCGGGAGACCCAGTACTTC. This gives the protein CASSIPYRETQYF.

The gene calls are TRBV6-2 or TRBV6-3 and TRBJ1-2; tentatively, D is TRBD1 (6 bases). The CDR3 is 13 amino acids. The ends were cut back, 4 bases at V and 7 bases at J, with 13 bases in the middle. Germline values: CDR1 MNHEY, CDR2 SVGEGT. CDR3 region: CASSLGGDAGYTF. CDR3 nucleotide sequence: TGTGCCAGCAGTTTAGGGGGAGATGCTGGCTACACCTTC.

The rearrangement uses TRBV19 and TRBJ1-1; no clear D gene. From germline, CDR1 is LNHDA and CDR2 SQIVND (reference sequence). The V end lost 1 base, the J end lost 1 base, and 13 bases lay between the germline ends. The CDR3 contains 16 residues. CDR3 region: CASSIGGGRSNTEAFF. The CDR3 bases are TGTGCCAGTAGTATAGGCGGAGGGCGATCGAACACTGAAGCTTTCTTT.

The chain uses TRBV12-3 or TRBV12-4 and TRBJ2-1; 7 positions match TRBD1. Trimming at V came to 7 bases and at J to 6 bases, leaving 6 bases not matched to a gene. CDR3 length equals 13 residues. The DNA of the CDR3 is TGTGCCAGCAAGAGACAGGGTAGCAATGAGCAGTTCTTC. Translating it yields CASKRQGSNEQFF.

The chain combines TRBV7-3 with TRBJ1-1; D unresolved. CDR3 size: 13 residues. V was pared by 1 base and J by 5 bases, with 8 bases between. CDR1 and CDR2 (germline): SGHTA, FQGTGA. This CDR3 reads CASSLNGDTEAFF. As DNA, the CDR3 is TGTGCCAGCAGCTTAAATGGAGATACTGAAGCTTTCTTT.

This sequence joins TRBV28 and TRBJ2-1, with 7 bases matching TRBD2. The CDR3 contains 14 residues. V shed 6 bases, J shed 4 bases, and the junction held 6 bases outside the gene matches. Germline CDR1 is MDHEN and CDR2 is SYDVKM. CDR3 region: CASSGGIPYNEQFF. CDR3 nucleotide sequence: TGTGCCAGCAGCGGGGGGATACCATACAATGAGCAGTTCTTC.

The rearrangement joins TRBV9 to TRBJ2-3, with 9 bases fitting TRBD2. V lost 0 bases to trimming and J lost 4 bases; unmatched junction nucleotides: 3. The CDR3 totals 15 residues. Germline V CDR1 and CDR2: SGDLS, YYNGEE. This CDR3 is CASSVDSGGSDTQYF. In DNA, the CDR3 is TGTGCCAGCAGCGTAGATAGCGGGGGTTCAGATACGCAGTATTTT. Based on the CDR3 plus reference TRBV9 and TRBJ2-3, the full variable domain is DSGVTQTPKHLITATGQRVTLRCSPRSGDLSVYWYQQSLDQGLQFLIQYYNGEERAKGNILERFSAQQFPDLHSELNLSSLELGDSALYFCASSVDSGGSDTQYFGPGTRLTVL.

The DNA of the CDR3 is TGTGCCAGCAGGTGGCGGACTAGCACAGATACGCAGTATTTT. It encodes CASRWRTSTDTQYF. The chain uses TRBV27 and TRBJ2-3, with D tentatively TRBD2 (5 bases). The V gene lost 6 bases and the J gene lost 0 bases, with 10 bases spanning the gap. The germline V gene has CDR1 MNHEY and CDR2 SMNVEV (reference sequence). CDR3 length equals 14 residues.

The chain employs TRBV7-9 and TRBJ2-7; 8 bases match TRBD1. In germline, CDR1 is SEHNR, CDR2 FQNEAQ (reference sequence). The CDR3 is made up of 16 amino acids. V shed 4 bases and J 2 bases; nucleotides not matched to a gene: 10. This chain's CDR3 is CASSSPEGTGTYEQYF. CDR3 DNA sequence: TGTGCCAGCAGCTCCCCCGAGGGGACAGGAACCTACGAGCAGTACTTC.

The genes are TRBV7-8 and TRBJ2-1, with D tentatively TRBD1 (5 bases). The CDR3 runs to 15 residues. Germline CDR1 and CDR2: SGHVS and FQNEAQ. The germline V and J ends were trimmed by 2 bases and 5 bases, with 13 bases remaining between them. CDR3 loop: CASSLLIFRDNEQFF. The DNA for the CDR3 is TGTGCCAGCAGCTTACTTATCTTCAGGGACAATGAGCAGTTCTTC.

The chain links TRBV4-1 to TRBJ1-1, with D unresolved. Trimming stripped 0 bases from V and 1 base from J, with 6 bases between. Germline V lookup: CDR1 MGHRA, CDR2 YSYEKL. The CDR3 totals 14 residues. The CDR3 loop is CASSQEHRNTEAFF. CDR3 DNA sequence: TGCGCCAGCAGCCAAGAGCACAGGAACACTGAAGCTTTCTTT.

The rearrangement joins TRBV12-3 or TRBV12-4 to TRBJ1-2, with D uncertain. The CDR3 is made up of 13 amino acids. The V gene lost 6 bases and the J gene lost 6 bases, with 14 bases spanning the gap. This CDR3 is CASSTIPQNGYTF. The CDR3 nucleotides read TGTGCCAGCAGCACCATCCCGCAGAATGGCTACACCTTC.

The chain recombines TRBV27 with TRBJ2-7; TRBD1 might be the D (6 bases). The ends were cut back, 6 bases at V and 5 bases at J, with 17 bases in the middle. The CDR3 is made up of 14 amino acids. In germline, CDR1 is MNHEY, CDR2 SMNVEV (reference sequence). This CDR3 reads CASRIVGAGNEQYF. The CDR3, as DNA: TGTGCCAGCAGGATCGTGGGGGCAGGAAACGAGCAGTACTTC.

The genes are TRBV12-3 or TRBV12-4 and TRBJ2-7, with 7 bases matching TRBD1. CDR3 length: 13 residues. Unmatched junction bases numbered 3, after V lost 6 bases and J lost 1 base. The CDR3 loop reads CASRPGQSYEQYF. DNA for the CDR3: TGTGCCAGCAGGCCGGGACAGTCCTACGAGCAGTACTTC.

CDR3 amino acids: CASVRGGTYEQYF. The CDR3 DNA follows: TGTGCCAGCGTCCGTGGGGGGACCTACGAGCAGTACTTC. The chain joins TRBV6-5 to TRBJ2-7; a possible D gene is TRBD2 (6 bases). Germline-derived CDR1 and CDR2 are MNHEY and SVGAGI. The CDR3 extends over 13 amino acids. V lost 8 bases, J lost 2 bases, and 13 bases lay in between.

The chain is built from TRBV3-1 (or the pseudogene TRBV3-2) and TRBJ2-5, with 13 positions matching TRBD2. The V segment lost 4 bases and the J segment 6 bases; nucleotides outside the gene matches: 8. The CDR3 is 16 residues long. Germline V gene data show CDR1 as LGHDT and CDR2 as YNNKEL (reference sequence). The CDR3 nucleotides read TGTGCCAGCAGCCTCGAACTAGCGGGAGGGCCAAAGACCCAGTACTTC. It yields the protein CASSLELAGGPKTQYF.

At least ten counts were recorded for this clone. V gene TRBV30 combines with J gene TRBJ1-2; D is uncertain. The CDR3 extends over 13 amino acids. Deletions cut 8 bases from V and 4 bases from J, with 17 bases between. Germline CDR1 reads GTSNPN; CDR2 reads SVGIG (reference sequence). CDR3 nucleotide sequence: TGTGCCGGGCAAATCGATTGGGCCTATGGCTACACCTTC. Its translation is CAGQIDWAYGYTF.